What follows are 18 T cell receptor beta chains derived from one specimen sequenced in a study of response to subunit inactivated influenza vaccine. TCRdb independently ran MiXCR on the RT-PCR reads; one entry per CDR3 protein. Of about 610,000 distinct CDR3 sequences in the sample, 11% to 15% were seen once. This specimen consisted of PBMCs from blood, obtained about 11 days after vaccination. These receptors all come from a man in his fifties or sixties who received an inactivated influenza vaccine.

This clonotype has only a few counts. The V gene is TRBV6-1, the J gene TRBJ2-6; D is uncertain. The germline V gene has CDR1 MNHNS and CDR2 SASEGT. V gave up 7 bases and J gave up 0 bases, with 10 bases separating them. This CDR3 is built from 15 residues. DNA for the CDR3: TGTGCCAGCACCACGGTTCGCTCTGGGGCCAACGTCCTGACTTTC. This gives the protein CASTTVRSGANVLTF.

The chain has TRBV7-9 and TRBJ2-5; TRBD2 matches at 9 bases. This CDR3 spans 14 amino acids. Germline trimming cut 5 bases from V and 3 bases from J; bases unmatched to any gene: 4. Germline-derived CDR1 and CDR2 are SEHNR and FQNEAQ (reference sequence). The CDR3 nucleotides are TGTGCCAGCAGCCGACTAGCGGCCAAAGAGACCCAGTACTTC. Translation: CASSRLAAKETQYF. Complete variable domain (other parts from reference TRBV7-9 and TRBJ2-5): DTGVSQNPRHKITKRGQNVTFRCDPISEHNRLYWYRQTLGQGPEFLTYFQNEAQLEKSRLLSDRFSAERPKGSFSTLEIQRTEQGDSAMYLCASSRLAAKETQYFGPGTRLLVL.

V is TRBV30 and J is TRBJ2-2, with D hard to call. The CDR3 contains 13 residues. Trimming shortened V by 2 bases and J by 4 bases, and 8 bases separated the two germline ends. Germline loops: CDR1 GTSNPN, CDR2 SVGIG (reference sequence). In DNA form, the CDR3 reads TGTGCCTGGAGTTCAGCAATCACCGGGGAGCTGTTTTTT. Protein product: CAWSSAITGELFF.

The genes are TRBV20-1 and TRBJ2-5; perhaps TRBD2 as D (6 bases). Deletions cut 6 bases from V and 4 bases from J, with 18 bases between. Looked up from germline, CDR1 is DFQATT and CDR2 is SNEGSKA (reference sequence). The CDR3 loop spans 14 amino acids. The CDR3 reads CSAPQAGFLETQYF. CDR3 nucleotides: TGCAGTGCCCCTCAGGCGGGGTTTCTAGAGACCCAGTACTTC.

V is TRBV6-2 or TRBV6-3 and J is TRBJ2-7; no definite D call. The germline CDR1 and CDR2 sequences are MNHEY and SVGEGT. Trimming removed 6 bases from V and 4 bases from J, with 10 bases in between. This CDR3 is built from 12 residues. The CDR3 is CASRRNSYEQYF. CDR3 DNA sequence: TGTGCCAGCAGACGGAACTCATACGAGCAGTACTTC.

The DNA of the CDR3 is TGTGCCAGCAGCTTAACGGGGGCGGTCGAAAAACTGTTTTTT. As protein: CASSLTGAVEKLFF. The rearrangement links TRBV7-2 to TRBJ1-4; possible D gene TRBD1, 6 bases. The CDR3 contains 14 residues. Germline V gene sequence: CDR1 SGHTA, CDR2 FQGNSA. V shed 2 bases and J shed 8 bases, with 12 bases lying between them.

This clonotype was found a few times. For the CDR3, the DNA is TGTGCCAGCATAGGGGTCCAAGAGACCCAGTACTTC. It yields the protein CASIGVQETQYF. This chain uses TRBV28 with TRBJ2-5; possible D gene TRBD1, 5 bases. The CDR3 consists of 12 residues. V lost 7 bases and J lost 1, with 7 bases in between. The V gene's germline CDR1 is MDHEN and CDR2 SYDVKM.

This clonotype was seen a handful of times. The chain joins TRBV12-3 or TRBV12-4 to TRBJ2-7, with 13 bases that match TRBD2. After removal of 6 bases from V and 1 base from J, the junction contained 3 bases not matched to a gene. The CDR3 totals 15 residues. The chain's CDR3 is CASRRTSGSSYEQYF. In DNA, the CDR3 is TGTGCCAGCAGGCGGACTAGCGGGAGTTCCTACGAGCAGTACTTC.

This chain links TRBV9 with TRBJ1-2; D is unresolved. Germline V gene sequence: CDR1 SGDLS, CDR2 YYNGEE. V was shortened by 0 bases and J by 0 bases, with 9 bases between the two germline ends. CDR3 length equals 15 residues. The CDR3 is CASSVVVSSNYGYTF. As DNA, the CDR3 is TGTGCCAGCAGCGTAGTAGTCAGCTCTAACTATGGCTACACCTTC.

This clonotype was seen repeatedly, ten times or more. The gene calls are TRBV25-1 and TRBJ2-1; D might be TRBD1 (6 bases). This CDR3 is 14 amino acids long. Trimming left V 3 bases short and J 2 bases short, with 8 bases between. CDR1 is MGHDK, CDR2 SYGVNS, per germline. The CDR3 sequence is CASSEGAAYNEQFF. The CDR3 DNA sequence: TGTGCCAGCAGTGAGGGGGCGGCCTACAATGAGCAGTTCTTC.

This clonotype was counted only a few times. The V and J genes are TRBV11-1 and TRBJ2-5, with 9 positions matching TRBD2. This CDR3 is 14 amino acids long. With V trimmed by 4 bases and J by 3 bases, 3 bases remained unmatched. Germline values: CDR1 SGHAT, CDR2 FQDESV (reference sequence). DNA for the CDR3: TGTGCCAGCAGCTCCAGACTAGCGGAAGAGACCCAGTACTTC. Amino acid sequence: CASSSRLAEETQYF.

This rearrangement joins TRBV13 to TRBJ2-4, with a tentative D call TRBD1 (6 bases). V lost 8 bases to trimming and J lost 9 bases, with 11 bases between them. The CDR3 is made up of 11 amino acids. Looked up from germline, CDR1 is PRHDT and CDR2 is FYEKMQ (reference sequence). CDR3 amino acids: CASSTRGIQYF. DNA for the CDR3: TGTGCCAGCTCCACCAGGGGCATTCAGTACTTC.

The rearrangement links TRBV24-1 to TRBJ2-1; D possibly matches TRBD1 or TRBD2 (5 bases each). With 5 bases removed from V and 6 bases from J, the gap between germline ends came to 22 bases. CDR1 is KGHDR and CDR2 is SFDVKD in the germline V gene. The CDR3 has 17 residues. The CDR3 nucleotides are TGTGCCACCAGTGGAACGGACCCCGGGACCAATATCAATGAGCAGTTCTTC. Encoded protein: CATSGTDPGTNINEQFF.

This clonotype has more than one count but fewer than ten. V is TRBV7-9 and J is TRBJ2-1; D remains ambiguous. The CDR3 is 16 residues long. Germline lookup yields CDR1 SEHNR and CDR2 FQNEAQ (reference sequence). V was pared by 2 bases and J by 2 bases, with 13 bases between. The CDR3 region has the DNA TGTGCCAGCAGCTTATCAGCAGGACCCGCCTACAATGAGCAGTTCTTC. Residues: CASSLSAGPAYNEQFF.

Only a few counts were recorded for this clonotype. The chain combines TRBV7-2 with TRBJ2-2; tentatively, D is TRBD1 or TRBD2 (5 bases each). This CDR3 is built from 14 residues. Trimming cost V 0 bases and J 7 bases, with 9 bases left between them. The germline V gene encodes CDR1 SGHTA and CDR2 FQGNSA. The CDR3 spells CASSLAGAIGELFF. The CDR3 coding sequence is TGTGCCAGCAGCTTAGCCGGGGCGATCGGGGAGCTGTTTTTT.

This clonotype was seen a handful of times. The chain is built from TRBV12-3 or TRBV12-4 and TRBJ1-1, with a tentative D call TRBD1 (5 bases). The CDR3 has 13 residues. V lost 10 bases and J lost 4, with 16 bases in between. This chain's CDR3 is CATRSSGGTEAFF. The CDR3 DNA reads as TGTGCCACCCGTTCGTCGGGGGGCACTGAAGCTTTCTTT.

This clonotype was observed a handful of times. The chain carries TRBV7-2 and TRBJ2-2, with D hard to call. Trimming shortened V by 4 bases and J by 5 bases, and 14 bases separated the two germline ends. The CDR3 consists of 15 residues. CDR1 is SGHTA and CDR2 is FQGNSA in the germline V gene. For the CDR3, the DNA is TGTGCCAGCAGCTCGGGCAGGAGCATGACCGGGGAGCTGTTTTTT. Protein: CASSSGRSMTGELFF.

This clonotype has a handful of counts. The V gene is TRBV7-9, the J gene TRBJ2-1; TRBD2 matches 13 bases. The CDR3 length is 16 residues. The V gene end was trimmed by 4 bases and the J gene end by 10 bases; junction bases not matched to a gene: 10. CDR1 and CDR2 (germline): SEHNR, FQNEAQ (reference sequence). The CDR3 DNA sequence: TGTGCCAGCAGCTCCCAACTAGCGGGGGGGCCCCGGGAGCAGTTCTTC. Amino acids: CASSSQLAGGPREQFF.